Each of the 10 T cell receptor beta chains below was sequenced from the same sample in a study of blood T cell repertoires in COVID-19. The assay was immunoSEQ multiplex PCR, and TCRdb's table has in-frame clones only and misses some. The top ten clones hold 0.87% of a sample with about 260,000 clones, 80% to 90% of them seen once. Material: PBMCs or T cells enriched from blood (not recorded which). The receptors were gathered from a man aged 45-65 years who had been exposed to COVID-19.

The chain couples TRBV14 to TRBJ1-2; D ambiguous. V was shortened by 2 bases and J by 8 bases, with 12 bases between the two germline ends. The CDR3 is made up of 13 amino acids. Germline CDR1 SGHDN, CDR2 FVKESK. CDR3 in DNA: TGTGCCAGCAGCCAAAGGAGGTCCTGGGGCTACACCTTC. This gives the protein CASSQRRSWGYTF.

Comments on this clone: Other DNA sequences from this sample encode an identical CDR3 as well. In DNA, the CDR3 is TGCGCCAGCAGCTTGGGGAGGAACTATGGCTACACCTTC. Its protein is CASSLGRNYGYTF. The chain recombines TRBV5-1 with TRBJ1-2, with D uncertain. The CDR3 runs to 13 residues. The germline CDR1 and CDR2 sequences are SGHRS and YFSETQ. Trimming removed 0 bases from V and 2 bases from J, with 5 bases in between.

V gene TRBV19 combines with J gene TRBJ2-1, with 10 bases fitting TRBD1. The germline V gene encodes CDR1 LNHDA and CDR2 SQIVND (reference sequence). Losses at the gene ends were 5 bases for V and 4 bases for J; bases not matched to a gene: 5. CDR3 length equals 15 residues. The CDR3: CASSGDRGTYNEQFF. CDR3 nucleotide sequence: TGTGCCAGTAGTGGGGACAGGGGAACATACAATGAGCAGTTCTTC. Combining the CDR3 with reference TRBV19 and TRBJ2-1 gives the whole variable domain DGGITQSPKYLFRKEGQNVTLSCEQNLNHDAMYWYRQDPGQGLRLIYYSQIVNDFQKGDIAEGYSVSREKKESFPLTVTSAQKNPTAFYLCASSGDRGTYNEQFFGPGTRLTVL.

The chain uses TRBV10-3 and TRBJ1-1; D might be TRBD1 (5 bases). V dropped 3 bases and J dropped 1 base, with 9 bases sitting between them. Germline CDR1 reads ENHRY; CDR2 reads SYGVKD. This CDR3 region has 14 residues. Here the CDR3 reads CAISDGAANTEAFF. In nucleotides, the CDR3 is TGTGCCATCAGTGATGGGGCAGCGAACACTGAAGCTTTCTTT.

This CDR3 reads CASSLAAGALNTEAFF. For the CDR3, the DNA is TGTGCCAGCAGCTTGGCGGCTGGGGCCCTGAACACTGAAGCTTTCTTT. This rearrangement joins TRBV5-6 to TRBJ1-1; possibly TRBD1 for D (5 bases). CDR1 SGHDT and CDR2 YYEEEE come from the germline V gene. The CDR3 is 16 residues long. V lost 0 bases and J lost 0, with 12 bases in between.

This chain connects TRBV7-2 to TRBJ2-6; D is uncertain. The CDR3 is made up of 15 amino acids. Germline assignment: CDR1 SGHTA and CDR2 FQGNSA. The ends were cut back, 5 bases at V and 0 bases at J, with 8 bases in the middle. The CDR3 nucleotides are TGTGCCAGCAGCCTTGCGAGCTCTGGGGCCAACGTCCTGACTTTC. As protein: CASSLASSGANVLTF.

This clone was seen a few times. The V and J genes are TRBV10-3 and TRBJ1-2; 8 bases align to TRBD1. V gave up 7 bases and J gave up 4 bases; unmatched junction bases: 5. Germline loops: CDR1 ENHRY, CDR2 SYGVKD. This CDR3 contains 13 residues. The CDR3 reads CAITETGGYGYTF. Here the CDR3 DNA reads TGTGCCATCACCGAAACAGGGGGCTATGGCTACACCTTC.

The rearrangement links TRBV3-1 (or the pseudogene TRBV3-2) to TRBJ2-4; no clear D. Trimming removed 0 bases at V and 5 bases at J, with 11 bases between. CDR1 LGHDT and CDR2 YNNKEL come from the germline V gene (reference sequence). This CDR3 contains 15 residues. The CDR3 is CASSQESLQENIQYF. CDR3 nucleotide sequence: TGTGCCAGCAGCCAAGAGTCCCTTCAGGAAAACATTCAGTACTTC.

This clone was seen only once. This chain joins TRBV10-2 and TRBJ1-6; unclear D gene. V was pared by 7 bases and J by 11 bases, with 18 bases between. This CDR3 spans 14 amino acids. Germline assignment: CDR1 WSHSY and CDR2 SAAADI. The CDR3: CASTRSDTSAPLHF. CDR3 DNA sequence: TGCGCCAGCACCAGGTCAGACACAAGTGCACCCCTCCACTTT.

The V gene is TRBV7-3, the J gene TRBJ1-2; possibly TRBD1 for D (5 bases). The germline CDR1 and CDR2 sequences are SGHTA and FQGTGA. This CDR3 has 15 residues. Trimming pared 5 bases from V and 1 base from J, leaving 14 bases between. The DNA for the CDR3 is TGTGCCAGCAGCCTTGTTTCGGGGGGTAACTATGGCTACACCTTC. This codes for CASSLVSGGNYGYTF.